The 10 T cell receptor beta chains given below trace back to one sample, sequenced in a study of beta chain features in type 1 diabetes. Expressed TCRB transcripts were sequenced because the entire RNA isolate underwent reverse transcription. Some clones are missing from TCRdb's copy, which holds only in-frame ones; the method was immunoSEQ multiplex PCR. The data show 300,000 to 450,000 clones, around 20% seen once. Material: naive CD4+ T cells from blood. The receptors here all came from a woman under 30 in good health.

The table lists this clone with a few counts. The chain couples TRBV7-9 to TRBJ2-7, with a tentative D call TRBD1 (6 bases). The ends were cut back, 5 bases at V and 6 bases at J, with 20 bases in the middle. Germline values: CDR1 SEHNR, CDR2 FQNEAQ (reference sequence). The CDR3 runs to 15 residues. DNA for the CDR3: TGTGCCAGCAGCCTAACAGGGTCGACCTACTCCGAGCAGTACTTC. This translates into CASSLTGSTYSEQYF. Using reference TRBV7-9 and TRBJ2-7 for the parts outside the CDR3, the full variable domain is DTGVSQNPRHKITKRGQNVTFRCDPISEHNRLYWYRQTLGQGPEFLTYFQNEAQLEKSRLLSDRFSAERPKGSFSTLEIQRTEQGDSAMYLCASSLTGSTYSEQYFGPGTRLTVT.

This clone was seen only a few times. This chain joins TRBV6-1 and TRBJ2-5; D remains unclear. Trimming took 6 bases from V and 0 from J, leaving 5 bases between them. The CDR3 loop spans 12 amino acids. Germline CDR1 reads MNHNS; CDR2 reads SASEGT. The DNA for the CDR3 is TGTGCCAGCAGCTTGTACCAAGAGACCCAGTACTTC. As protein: CASSLYQETQYF.

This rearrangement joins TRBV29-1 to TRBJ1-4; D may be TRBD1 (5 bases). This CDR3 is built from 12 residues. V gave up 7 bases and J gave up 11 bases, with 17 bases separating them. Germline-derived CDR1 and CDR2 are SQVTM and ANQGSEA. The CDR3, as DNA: TGCAGCGCCGGAGGAGGGGACCTTAAACTGTTTTTT. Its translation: CSAGGGDLKLFF.

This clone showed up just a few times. The CDR3 sequence is CASSQDSTGELFF. In DNA form, the CDR3 reads TGCGCCAGCAGCCAGGACAGCACCGGGGAGCTGTTTTTT. This chain joins TRBV5-1 and TRBJ2-2; possibly TRBD1 for D (6 bases). Germline V CDR1 and CDR2: SGHRS, YFSETQ. The CDR3 loop spans 13 amino acids. Between the trimmed V and J ends, which lost 4 bases and 4 bases, there was a span of 8 bases.

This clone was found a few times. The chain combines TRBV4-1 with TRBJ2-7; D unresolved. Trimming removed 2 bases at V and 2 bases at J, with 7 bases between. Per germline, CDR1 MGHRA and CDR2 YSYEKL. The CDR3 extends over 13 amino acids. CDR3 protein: CASSQREAYEQYF. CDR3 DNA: TGCGCCAGCAGCCAAAGAGAGGCCTACGAGCAGTACTTC.

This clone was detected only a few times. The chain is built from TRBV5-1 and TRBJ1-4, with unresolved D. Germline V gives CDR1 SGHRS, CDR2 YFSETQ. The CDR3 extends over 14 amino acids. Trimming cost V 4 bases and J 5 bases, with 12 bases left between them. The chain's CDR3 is CASSPAGRNEKLFF. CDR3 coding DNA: TGCGCCAGCAGCCCGGCGGGTCGAAATGAAAAACTGTTTTTT.

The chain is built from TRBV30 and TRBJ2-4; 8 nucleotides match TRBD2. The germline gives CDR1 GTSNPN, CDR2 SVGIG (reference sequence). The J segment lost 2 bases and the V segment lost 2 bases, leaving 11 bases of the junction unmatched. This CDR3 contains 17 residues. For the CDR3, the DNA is TGTGCCTGGAGTCTTCCGGGACTAGGCTCTTCCAAAAACATTCAGTACTTC. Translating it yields CAWSLPGLGSSKNIQYF.

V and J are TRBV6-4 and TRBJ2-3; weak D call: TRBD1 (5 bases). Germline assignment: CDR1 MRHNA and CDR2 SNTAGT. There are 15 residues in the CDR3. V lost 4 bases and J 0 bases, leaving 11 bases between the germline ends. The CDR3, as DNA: TGTGCCAGCAGTGCGGCAGGGATTAGCACAGATACGCAGTATTTT. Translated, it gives CASSAAGISTDTQYF.

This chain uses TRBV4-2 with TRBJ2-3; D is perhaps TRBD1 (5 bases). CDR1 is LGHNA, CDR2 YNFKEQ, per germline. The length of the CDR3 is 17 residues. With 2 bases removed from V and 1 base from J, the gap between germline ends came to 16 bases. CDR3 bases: TGTGCCAGCAGCCAACCCTTCAAAGGGGCGCGCACAGATACGCAGTATTTT. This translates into CASSQPFKGARTDTQYF.

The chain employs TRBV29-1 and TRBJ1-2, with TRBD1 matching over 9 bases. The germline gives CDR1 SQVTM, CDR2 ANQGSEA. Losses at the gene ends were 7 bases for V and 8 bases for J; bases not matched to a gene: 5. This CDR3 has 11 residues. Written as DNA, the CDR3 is TGCAGCGGCCGGACAGGGGAAGGCTACACCTTC. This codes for CSGRTGEGYTF.